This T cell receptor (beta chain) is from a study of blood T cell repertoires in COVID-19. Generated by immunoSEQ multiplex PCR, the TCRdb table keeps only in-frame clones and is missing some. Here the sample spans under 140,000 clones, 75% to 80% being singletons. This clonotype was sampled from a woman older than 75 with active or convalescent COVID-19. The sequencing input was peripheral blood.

This chain's CDR3 is CASSELVGLAFF. The DNA for the CDR3 is TGTGCCAGCAGTGAGCTTGTGGGGCTGGCTTTCTTT. The chain employs TRBV6-1 and TRBJ1-1; perhaps TRBD1 as D (5 bases). The CDR3 contains 12 residues. Looked up from germline, CDR1 is MNHNS and CDR2 is SASEGT. Trimming left V 3 bases short and J 11 bases short, with 13 bases between.